The 19 T cell receptor beta chains in this list originate from one sample, sequenced in a study of tumor and adjacent non-tumor tissue in lung cancer (dated by TCRdb to 2017 to 2018). Bulk unsorted tissue served as the source for RNA extraction, and RNA quality was assessed using a NanoDrop ND-1000 and an Agilent 2100. Normal lung samples were distant non-tumor tissue taken more than 3 cm from the tumor edge. Libraries were prepared through multiplex PCR. Sequencer: Illumina HiSeq 2500. TCRbeta libraries were constructed through three rounds of nested PCR with primers (Table S4) according to protocols modified from ARM-PCR. Through fastp at Q25 and MiXCR, TCRdb rebuilt clones from the public reads, retaining in-frame beta chains. Identical CDR3 protein sequences are pooled into one entry, listed with their most common genes and DNA. Counted in this sample were 52,000 or so distinct CDR3 sequences; roughly 69% of them appeared once. The top ten constitute roughly 25% of the sample.

Material for sequencing was distant non-tumor lung tissue. The receptors were sampled from a woman between 55 and 75 years old with non-small cell lung cancer.

With respect to this clonotype: The junction shows a germline mismatch at one end, possibly a read error. This chain connects TRBV11-1 to TRBJ2-1; unclear D gene. CDR1 is SGHAT, CDR2 FQDESV, per germline (reference sequence). CDR3 length equals 11 residues. CDR3 sequence (DNA): TGTGTCAGCAGTGGTAGGTGTGAGCAGTTCTTC. Amino acid sequence: CVSSGRCEQFF.

Worth noting for this clonotype: The CDR3 does not close with the conserved phenylalanine or tryptophan, likely indicating a read error. Because the CDR3's place on the DNA is in doubt, the DNA is left out and the CDR3 is given as listed by TCRdb. Here the CDR3 reads CASSLVGPTAQSS. V usage is TRBV7-8 and J usage is TRBJ2-1; the table calls TRBD1, which could not be checked here. The CDR3 is 13 residues long, counting both termini. Germline V CDR1 and CDR2: SGHVS, FQNEAQ.

V and J are TRBV12-3 or TRBV12-4 and TRBJ2-4; 7 bases align to TRBD1. CDR3 size: 16 residues. CDR3 residues: CAGSRQGTLAKNIQYF. The CDR3 nucleotides are TGTGCAGGCAGTCGACAGGGCACTTTAGCCAAAAACATTCAGTACTTC.

With regard to this clonotype: One end of the junction does not line up with germline, which may come from a read error. This rearrangement joins TRBV11-2 to TRBJ2-7; a possible D gene is TRBD1 (5 bases). Germline V gene data show CDR1 as SGHAT and CDR2 as FQNNGV. CDR3 length: 13 amino acids. The CDR3 here is CTSSLGDGYEQYF. CDR3 coding DNA: TGTACCAGTAGCTTAGGGGATGGCTACGAGCAGTACTTC.

This clonotype has at least ten counts. The gene calls are TRBV7-9 and TRBJ1-5; D call uncertain. V was cut by 2 bases and J by 6 bases, with 8 bases left in between. Germline CDR1 SEHNR, CDR2 FQNEAQ (reference sequence). This CDR3 is built from 13 residues. Here the CDR3 reads CASSLSEFQPQHF. The CDR3 DNA sequence: TGTGCCAGCAGCTTATCAGAATTTCAGCCCCAGCATTTT.

Comments on this clonotype: The junction departs from the called germline gene at one end, perhaps through a read error. V is TRBV4-3 and J is TRBJ1-5; 9 positions agree with TRBD1. The CDR3 sequence is 15 residues long. Germline-derived CDR1 and CDR2 are LGHNA and YSLEER. The CDR3: CASNLAMTGGQPQDF. The CDR3 coding sequence is TGCGCCAGCAACCTCGCGATGACAGGGGGGCAGCCCCAGGATTTT.

Here the CDR3 reads CASSRIGGQTIQYF. CDR3 DNA sequence: TGTGCCAGCAGTCGGATAGGGGGTCAAACGATCCAGTACTTC. V usage is TRBV6-5 and J usage is TRBJ2-5, with D possibly being TRBD1 (6 bases). Trimming removed 5 bases at V and 10 bases at J, with 20 bases between. Germline values: CDR1 MNHEY, CDR2 SVGAGI. The CDR3 is 14 amino acids.

Regarding this clonotype: This may arise from a read error, as a much more abundant clone is one base away. This chain connects TRBV7-9 to TRBJ2-1; D may be TRBD1 or TRBD2 (5 bases each). From germline, CDR1 is SEHNR and CDR2 FQNEAQ (reference sequence). The CDR3 totals 14 residues. V lost 3 bases and J 5 bases, leaving 11 bases between the germline ends. CDR3 residues: CASSFLVGDNEQFF. DNA for the CDR3: TGTGCCAGCAGCTTTTTAGTGGGGGACAATGAGCAGTTCTTC.

This clonotype was picked up one time. The CDR3 does not close with the conserved phenylalanine or tryptophan, likely indicating a read error. No DNA is shown, since the ends of the CDR3 on it are uncertain; the CDR3 is the one TCRdb lists. CDR3 in amino acids: CANSPTGTENIEYL. The chain recombines TRBV11-2 with TRBJ2-4; TRBD1 reflects the table's D call only, with no check against the DNA. Germline V gives CDR1 SGHAT, CDR2 FQNNGV. Ends included, the CDR3 has 14 residues.

V is TRBV9 and J is TRBJ1-2; D is possibly TRBD1 (6 bases). V was shortened by 2 bases and J by 8 bases, with 19 bases between the two germline ends. This CDR3 comprises 15 residues. CDR1 is SGDLS, CDR2 YYNGEE, per germline. CDR3 protein: CASSVGPGQSSGYTF. The CDR3 coding sequence is TGTGCCAGCAGCGTTGGACCAGGACAGTCGAGCGGCTACACCTTC. Full variable domain (missing parts from reference TRBV9 and TRBJ1-2): DSGVTQTPKHLITATGQRVTLRCSPRSGDLSVYWYQQSLDQGLQFLIQYYNGEERAKGNILERFSAQQFPDLHSELNLSSLELGDSALYFCASSVGPGQSSGYTFGSGTRLTVV.

This clonotype was detected once. One end of the junction is discordant with germline, which a read error may explain. This rearrangement joins TRBV4-2 to TRBJ2-3; D gene uncertain. The V gene's germline CDR1 is LGHNA and CDR2 YNFKEQ. The CDR3 contains 15 residues. The CDR3 here is CASSQGRGWADAQYF. The CDR3 DNA follows: TGTGCCAGTAGCCAAGGGCGTGGGTGGGCAGATGCGCAGTATTTT.

Concerning this clonotype itself: A junction boundary mismatches the germline segment, possibly from a read error. The chain carries TRBV6-2 or TRBV6-3 and TRBJ2-1, with D tentatively TRBD2 (6 bases). The CDR3 covers 13 residues. Germline CDR1 reads MNHEY; CDR2 reads SVGEGT. The CDR3 reads CARSYSSGDEQFF. In DNA, the CDR3 is TGTGCCAGGAGTTACTCATCGGGGGATGAGCAGTTCTTC.

The V gene is TRBV11-2, the J gene TRBJ2-7; D may be TRBD1 (5 bases). V was clipped by 9 bases and J by 4 bases, with 13 bases between them. Germline V lookup: CDR1 SGHAT, CDR2 FQNNGV. The length of the CDR3 is 12 residues. Written as DNA, the CDR3 is TGTGCCAGTTGTGCCGACAGATACGAGCAGTACTTC. Its protein is CASCADRYEQYF.

The chain uses TRBV4-3 and TRBJ2-2; D is undetermined. The V and J ends lost 6 bases and 1 base respectively, with 12 bases between them. The CDR3 has 15 residues. The germline CDR1 and CDR2 sequences are LGHNA and YSLEER. The chain's CDR3 is CASRYGKLNTGELFF. CDR3 DNA: TGCGCCAGCAGATATGGCAAACTGAACACCGGGGAGCTGTTTTTT.

This clonotype was seen a single time. As the CDR3 is not closed by the conserved phenylalanine or tryptophan, this likely results from a read error. The chain has TRBV29-1 and TRBJ1-1, with D unresolved. This CDR3 comprises 12 residues. The germline gives CDR1 SQVTM, CDR2 ANQGSEA. V was trimmed by 5 bases and J by 7 bases, leaving 14 bases between them. This chain's CDR3 is CSVNIVGIEAFL. The CDR3 DNA reads TGCAGCGTTAACATTGTGGGAATTGAAGCTTTCTTA.

The J gene is TRBJ2-7, the V gene TRBV5-1, with 8 bases that match TRBD1. CDR1 and CDR2 from the germline V gene are SGHRS and YFSETQ. The CDR3 is made up of 12 amino acids. J lost 7 bases, V lost 4 bases, and 4 bases had no gene match. The CDR3 region has the DNA TGCGCCAGCAGCGTGACAGGGGTTGAGCAGTACTTC. It translates to CASSVTGVEQYF. Full variable domain (rest looked up from reference TRBV5-1 and TRBJ2-7): KAGVTQTPRYLIKTRGQQVTLSCSPISGHRSVSWYQQTPGQGLQFLFEYFSETQRNKGNFPGRFSGRQFSNSRSEMNVSTLELGDSALYLCASSVTGVEQYFGPGTRLTVT.

The CDR3 nucleotides read TGCAGTGTTCCTCCCCGCAAGGGAAATGAAAAACTGTTTTTT. It specifies CSVPPRKGNEKLFF. J is TRBJ1-4 and V is TRBV20-1; no clear D gene. The CDR3 is made up of 14 amino acids. Trimming took off 7 bases at V and 5 bases at J, with 17 bases between the two ends. Germline lookup yields CDR1 DFQATT and CDR2 SNEGSKA (reference sequence).

Note on this clonotype: One end of the junction varies from germline; a read error may be responsible. The genes are TRBV12-3 or TRBV12-4 and TRBJ1-2; no clear D. CDR3 length: 15 residues. This chain's CDR3 is CASSFSPERVRGYTF. The CDR3 bases are TGTGCCAGTAGTTTCTCCCCAGAGAGGGTAAGGGGCTACACCTTC.

This clonotype was counted only a few times. The V gene is TRBV11-2, the J gene TRBJ1-3; D is ambiguous. This CDR3 has 16 amino acids. The ends were cut back, 3 bases at V and 1 base at J, with 13 bases in the middle. Germline CDR1 is SGHAT and CDR2 is FQNNGV. The CDR3 sequence: CASSFGLSGSGNTIYF. The CDR3 bases are TGTGCCAGCAGCTTTGGCCTTTCTGGATCTGGAAACACCATATATTTT.